A selection of T cell receptor beta chains follows, all from one sample in a study of T cells in Graves' hyperthyroidism and ophthalmopathy. Each CDR3 protein is one row after TCRdb ran MiXCR on the multiplex PCR reads. The data hold more than 500,000 distinct CDR3 sequences, with less than 15% observed a single time. The sample comprised blood. These receptors were taken from a woman between 40 and 55 years old with Graves' hyperthyroidism. The CDR3 runs from the conserved cysteine through the conserved F or W. Fields, in order: clone size, D gene, V gene, J gene, CDR3 protein, CDR3 DNA. A D gene is named only where the DNA matches it firmly. For some rows the clone size is stated as once, few or many, or as a class when expanded; others skip it.

.	.	TRBV7-8	TRBJ1-5	CASSLGGARQPQHF	TGTGCCAGCAGCCTAGGGGGTGCTCGTCAGCCCCAGCATTTT
.	TRBD2	TRBV9	TRBJ2-1	CASSINSGRVINEQFF	TGTGCCAGCAGCATCAATAGCGGGAGGGTTATTAATGAGCAGTTCTTC
.	.	TRBV4-1	TRBJ1-5	CASSQDLTKKPQHF	TGCGCCAGCAGCCAAGATCTTACGAAGAAGCCCCAGCATTTT
many	TRBD2	TRBV11-2	TRBJ2-1	CASSLRSGGAFSYNEQFF	TGTGCCAGCAGCTTACGTTCGGGAGGGGCTTTCTCCTACAATGAGCAGTTCTTC
.	.	TRBV13	TRBJ2-1	CASSLRGDGFNEQFF	TGTGCCAGCAGCTTAAGGGGGGACGGCTTCAATGAGCAGTTCTTC
.	.	TRBV28	TRBJ2-4	CASSPTGEKNIQCF	TGTGCCAGCAGCCCCACCGGGGAGAAAAACATTCAGTGCTTC
many	TRBD1	TRBV12-3/TRBV12-4	TRBJ1-5	CASSGQGAIQPQHF	TGTGCCAGCAGTGGACAGGGCGCAATTCAGCCCCAGCATTTT
.	TRBD2	TRBV4-1	TRBJ2-7	CASSPSSGIRYEQYF	TGCGCCAGCAGCCCTTCCAGCGGGATAAGGTACGAGCAGTACTTC
many	.	TRBV3-1	TRBJ2-7	CASSQAPGLEQYF	TGTGCCAGCAGCCAAGCGCCCGGGCTCGAGCAGTACTTC
few	.	TRBV30	TRBJ1-3	CAWSVGTDSGNTIYF	TGTGCCTGGAGTGTAGGAACAGACTCTGGAAACACCATATATTTT
many	.	TRBV7-3	TRBJ2-1	CASSSGRAGDNNEQFF	TGTGCCAGCAGCTCCGGTAGGGCCGGAGACAACAATGAGCAGTTCTTC
few	.	TRBV4-2	TRBJ2-1	CASSQDSTAPRSEQFF	TGTGCCAGCAGCCAAGATTCGACAGCCCCGAGGAGTGAGCAGTTCTTC
many	TRBD1	TRBV6-1	TRBJ1-2	CASSDGPWTGVNYGYTF	TGTGCCAGCAGTGACGGGCCCTGGACAGGGGTAAACTATGGCTACACCTTC
.	TRBD2	TRBV5-8	TRBJ2-7	CASGLAVSYEQYF	TGTGCCTCCGGACTAGCGGTATCCTACGAGCAGTACTTC
few	TRBD2	TRBV6-1	TRBJ2-3	CASSFAGGAPDTQYF	TGTGCCAGCAGTTTCGCGGGGGGAGCCCCAGATACGCAGTATTTT
many	TRBD1	TRBV12-3/TRBV12-4	TRBJ1-2	CASSSTGIYGYTF	TGTGCCAGCAGTTCGACAGGGATCTATGGCTACACCTTC
few	.	TRBV9	TRBJ1-3	CAGSGGQSYSGNTIYF	TGTGCCGGCAGCGGTGGACAGAGCTACTCTGGAAACACCATATATTTT
many	TRBD1	TRBV5-1	TRBJ2-3	CASSLGTGEDTQYF	TGCGCCAGCAGCTTGGGGACAGGGGAGGATACGCAGTATTTT
.	TRBD1	TRBV27	TRBJ2-1	CASSQRTGKNEQFF	TGTGCCAGCAGTCAAAGGACAGGGAAGAATGAGCAGTTCTTC
few	.	TRBV19	TRBJ2-2	CASSPEGGTGELFF	TGTGCCAGTAGCCCGGAGGGAGGTACCGGGGAGCTGTTTTTT
many	.	TRBV11-3	TRBJ2-3	CASSLVMASGSTDTQYF	TGTGCCAGCAGCTTAGTTATGGCATCCGGTAGCACAGATACGCAGTATTTT
.	TRBD1	TRBV27	TRBJ1-2	CASRSPGGAIYGYTF	TGTGCCAGCAGGTCCCCAGGGGGCGCGATCTATGGCTACACCTTC
many	TRBD1	TRBV29-1	TRBJ1-1	CSVDKGQKVMNTEAFF	TGCAGCGTTGATAAGGGACAGAAAGTAATGAACACTGAAGCTTTCTTT
many	TRBD2	TRBV28	TRBJ2-7	CASSLKGAGAYEQYF	TGTGCCAGCAGTTTAAAGGGCGCGGGAGCCTACGAGCAGTACTTC
many	TRBD1	TRBV5-6	TRBJ1-6	CASRTGQAGSPLHF	TGTGCCAGCAGGACCGGACAGGCGGGATCACCCCTCCACTTT
few	TRBD1	TRBV5-8	TRBJ2-7	CASTWWTGSSYEQYF	TGTGCCAGCACATGGTGGACAGGGAGCTCCTACGAGCAGTACTTC
many	.	TRBV5-1	TRBJ2-1	CASSFLARYNEQFF	TGCGCCAGCAGCTTTCTAGCGCGGTACAATGAGCAGTTCTTC
many	.	TRBV28	TRBJ1-1	CASSPHVGDGNTEAFF	TGTGCCAGCAGTCCGCATGTAGGAGACGGGAACACTGAAGCTTTCTTT
.	TRBD1	TRBV5-1	TRBJ2-1	CASSLAGGQGLNEQFF	TGCGCCAGCAGCTTGGCCGGGGGACAGGGATTGAATGAGCAGTTCTTC
.	.	TRBV6-1	TRBJ2-1	CASSEGGRPFF	TGTGCCAGCAGTGAGGGGGGCCGACCGTTCTTC
.	.	TRBV7-2	TRBJ1-5	CASSPGPDRSQHF	TGTGCCAGCAGCCCGGGCCCGGATCGATCCCAGCATTTT
.	TRBD1	TRBV24-1	TRBJ2-3	CATSDKNRGIPSDTQYF	TGTGCCACCAGTGATAAAAACAGGGGGATTCCGTCCGATACGCAGTATTTT
.	.	TRBV12-3/TRBV12-4	TRBJ2-2	CASSYSGTNTGELFF	TGTGCCAGCAGTTATAGTGGAACTAACACCGGGGAGCTGTTTTTT
many	.	TRBV18	TRBJ2-1	CASSPPATNTYNEQFF	TGTGCCAGCTCACCACCGGCCACAAATACCTACAATGAGCAGTTCTTC
.	.	TRBV24-1	TRBJ2-7	CASSDRPGTDSYEQYF	TGTGCCAGCAGTGACCGCCCCGGGACTGATTCCTACGAGCAGTACTTC
many	.	TRBV28	TRBJ1-5	CASSLPGQFSNQPQHF	TGTGCCAGCAGTTTACCCGGACAGTTTAGCAATCAGCCCCAGCATTTT
many	TRBD2	TRBV14	TRBJ2-7	CASSPGRSPGLAYEQYF	TGTGCCAGCAGCCCAGGCAGGAGCCCGGGACTAGCCTACGAGCAGTACTTC
few	TRBD2	TRBV4-1	TRBJ2-2	CASSQVNAGGPIAGELFF	TGCGCCAGCAGCCAAGTGAACGCGGGAGGGCCAATCGCCGGGGAGCTGTTTTTT
many	.	TRBV11-2	TRBJ1-5	CASSPGDHSNQPQHF	TGTGCCAGCAGCCCCGGCGACCATAGCAATCAGCCCCAGCATTTT
many	.	TRBV28	TRBJ2-6	CASSPTSSGANVLTF	TGTGCCAGCAGTCCTACCAGCTCTGGGGCCAACGTCCTGACTTTC
many	TRBD1	TRBV2	TRBJ2-2	CASSEAGQGGELFF	TGTGCCAGCAGTGAAGCGGGACAGGGCGGGGAGCTGTTTTTT
many	.	TRBV7-9	TRBJ2-1	CASSADKSSYNEQFF	TGTGCCAGCAGCGCGGACAAGAGCTCCTACAATGAGCAGTTCTTC
many	TRBD1	TRBV5-5	TRBJ1-1	CASSDPGTGIGSTEAFF	TGTGCCAGCAGCGACCCCGGGACAGGGATCGGGAGCACTGAAGCTTTCTTT
.	TRBD2	TRBV20-1	TRBJ2-7	CSARAQPGTSGIYEQYF	TGCAGTGCTAGAGCCCAACCCGGGACTAGCGGGATATACGAGCAGTACTTC
few	.	TRBV5-4	TRBJ1-1	CASSFQGMNAEAFF	TGTGCCAGCAGCTTCCAGGGGATGAACGCTGAAGCTTTCTTT
few	.	TRBV27	TRBJ2-5	CASSLRELETQYF	TGTGCCAGCAGTCTCCGGGAACTTGAGACCCAGTACTTC
.	TRBD2	TRBV28	TRBJ2-1	CASSITGLAGADEQFF	TGTGCCAGCAGCATAACCGGACTAGCGGGAGCTGATGAGCAGTTCTTC
.	.	TRBV27	TRBJ2-7	CASSPWDGHEQYF	TGTGCCAGCAGCCCCTGGGACGGCCACGAGCAGTACTTC
many	TRBD2	TRBV12-3/TRBV12-4	TRBJ2-7	CASGRTSGRAGSYEQYF	TGTGCCAGCGGAAGGACTAGCGGGAGGGCCGGATCCTACGAGCAGTACTTC
.	TRBD1	TRBV4-1	TRBJ1-5	CASSQDWGQGYQPQHF	TGCGCCAGCAGCCAAGATTGGGGACAGGGCTATCAGCCCCAGCATTTT
few	.	TRBV5-1	TRBJ1-1	CASSLAQGLNTEAFF	TGCGCCAGCAGCTTGGCCCAGGGATTGAACACTGAAGCTTTCTTT
many	.	TRBV5-1	TRBJ2-2	CASSLVNGLNTGELFF	TGCGCCAGCAGCTTGGTGAACGGCCTGAACACCGGGGAGCTGTTTTTT
few	.	TRBV15	TRBJ2-7	CATSRVHEKVTYEQYF	TGTGCCACCAGCAGAGTTCACGAAAAAGTAACCTACGAGCAGTACTTC
many	.	TRBV20-1	TRBJ1-1	CSASRQELNTEAFF	TGCAGTGCTAGCCGACAGGAGCTGAACACTGAAGCTTTCTTT
many	.	TRBV5-1	TRBJ2-1	CASSLRAETLYNEQFF	TGCGCCAGCAGCCTTCGGGCGGAAACTCTCTACAATGAGCAGTTCTTC
few	.	TRBV6-1	TRBJ2-1	CASSDLPGSPNEQFF	TGTGCCAGCAGTGATCTCCCGGGGTCCCCCAATGAGCAGTTCTTC
many	TRBD2	TRBV20-1	TRBJ2-3	CSASVAGGPGAHTDTQYF	TGCAGTGCTAGCGTCGCGGGAGGGCCTGGGGCACACACAGATACGCAGTATTTT
many	TRBD2	TRBV7-8	TRBJ2-4	CASSQGLAGAVAKNIQYF	TGTGCCAGCAGCCAGGGACTAGCGGGAGCTGTAGCCAAAAACATTCAGTACTTC